Presented here are 27 T cell receptor beta chains from one specimen sequenced in a study of PD-1 blockade in classical Hodgkin lymphoma. There was relapse after autologous stem cell transplantation in every patient, and there was variation in brentuximab vedotin exposure. Profiling relied on immunoSEQ multiplex PCR, and the TCRdb table lists in-frame clones only, not all of them. The sample consists of tens of thousands of clones, roughly nine tenths of them appearing once. The sequenced sample was peripheral blood mononuclear cells (PBMCs), obtained at baseline. Receptors originate from a human donor with classical Hodgkin lymphoma.

The chain has TRBV6-5 and TRBJ1-1; D ambiguous. CDR3 length: 15 residues. Germline V gives CDR1 MNHEY, CDR2 SVGAGI. Trimming removed 6 bases at V and 1 base at J, with 15 bases between. CDR3 protein: CASRPPGSRNTEAFF. CDR3 DNA: TGTGCCAGCAGACCCCCCGGCAGCCGGAACACTGAAGCTTTCTTT.

V gene TRBV11-3 combines with J gene TRBJ2-1; D ambiguous. Germline V gene data show CDR1 as SGHNT and CDR2 as YENEEA. The CDR3 spans 13 residues. V was trimmed by 3 bases and J by 5 bases, leaving 8 bases between them. CDR3: CASSFDRDNEQFF. As DNA, the CDR3 is TGTGCCAGCAGCTTCGACCGCGACAATGAGCAGTTCTTC.

The chain links TRBV6-5 to TRBJ1-5, with TRBD1 matching over 10 bases. Germline V gene lookup returns CDR1 MNHEY and CDR2 SVGAGI. V trimming: 6 bases; J trimming: 9 bases; junction bases outside the gene matches: 8. CDR3 length: 14 amino acids. CDR3 residues: CASSTGTGDGPQHF. The CDR3 DNA sequence: TGTGCCAGCAGCACTGGGACAGGGGATGGGCCCCAGCATTTT.

V gene TRBV7-9 combines with J gene TRBJ2-1, with a possible D match to TRBD2 (6 bases). There are 16 residues in the CDR3. V gave up 0 bases and J gave up 1 base, with 10 bases separating them. CDR1 is SEHNR and CDR2 is FQNEAQ in the germline V gene (reference sequence). This chain's CDR3 is CASSLARGESYNEQFF. The CDR3 DNA reads TGTGCCAGCAGCTTAGCGCGCGGGGAGTCCTACAATGAGCAGTTCTTC.

In regard to this clone: One end of the junction does not line up with germline, which may come from a read error. The V and J genes are TRBV10-3 and TRBJ1-1; D gene ambiguous. Germline CDR1 ENHRY, CDR2 SYGVKD. The CDR3 is made up of 12 amino acids. The CDR3 DNA is TGTGCCATCAGAGAGTCGGGCACTGAAGCTTTCTTT. Encoded protein: CAIRESGTEAFF.

This chain joins TRBV10-3 and TRBJ1-5; no firm D call. The CDR3 contains 14 residues. Trimming stripped 2 bases from V and 2 bases from J, with 7 bases between. Germline values: CDR1 ENHRY, CDR2 SYGVKD. The CDR3 DNA sequence: TGTGCCATCAGTGAGGAGACCCGCAATCAGCCCCAGCATTTT. Translation gives CAISEETRNQPQHF.

The chain links TRBV7-9 to TRBJ2-7; D is uncertain. Trimming stripped 0 bases from V and 1 base from J, with 4 bases between. The CDR3 length is 13 residues. CDR1 and CDR2 from the germline V gene are SEHNR and FQNEAQ (reference sequence). The CDR3 spells CASSLASSYEQYF. CDR3 DNA sequence: TGTGCCAGCAGCTTAGCCAGTTCCTACGAGCAGTACTTC. The entire variable domain, with the rest obtained from reference TRBV7-9 and TRBJ2-7, is as follows: DTGVSQNPRHKITKRGQNVTFRCDPISEHNRLYWYRQTLGQGPEFLTYFQNEAQLEKSRLLSDRFSAERPKGSFSTLEIQRTEQGDSAMYLCASSLASSYEQYFGPGTRLTVT.

The chain couples TRBV6-6 to TRBJ1-3; D gene uncertain. V was trimmed by 2 bases and J by 0 bases, leaving 8 bases between them. The length of the CDR3 is 15 residues. Germline-derived CDR1 and CDR2 are MNHNY and SVGAGI (reference sequence). The CDR3 loop reads CASSYEATSGNTIYF. CDR3 coding DNA: TGTGCCAGCAGTTACGAGGCGACCTCTGGAAACACCATATATTTT.

This clone was detected once. V and J are TRBV6-6 and TRBJ2-2, with a tentative D call TRBD2 (6 bases). Between the trimmed V and J ends, which lost 2 bases and 1 base, there was a span of 8 bases. The germline CDR1 and CDR2 sequences are MNHNY and SVGAGI (reference sequence). This CDR3 comprises 15 residues. Here the CDR3 reads CASSYRRGNTGELFF. The CDR3 DNA is TGTGCCAGCAGTTACCGGCGGGGGAACACCGGGGAGCTGTTTTTT.

The CDR3 DNA reads TGTGCCAGCAGCACGACTAGCGGGGGGGTTAACTCCTACGAGCAGTACTTC. Protein: CASSTTSGGVNSYEQYF. The chain employs TRBV7-9 and TRBJ2-7; the match to TRBD2 covers 14 bases. V gave up 5 bases and J gave up 0 bases; unmatched junction bases: 6. There are 17 residues in the CDR3. Germline V CDR1 and CDR2: SEHNR, FQNEAQ (reference sequence).

The V gene is TRBV11-2, the J gene TRBJ1-2; D is ambiguous. Per germline, CDR1 SGHAT and CDR2 FQNNGV. The CDR3 is 13 residues long. Between the trimmed V and J ends, which lost 6 bases and 8 bases, there was a span of 16 bases. CDR3 sequence: CASSPGSTVGYTF. Here the CDR3 DNA reads TGTGCCAGCAGTCCGGGAAGTACAGTCGGCTACACCTTC. Full variable domain (missing parts from reference TRBV11-2 and TRBJ1-2): EAGVAQSPRYKIIEKRQSVAFWCNPISGHATLYWYQQILGQGPKLLIQFQNNGVVDDSQLPKDRFSAERLKGVDSTLKIQPAKLEDSAVYLCASSPGSTVGYTFGSGTRLTVV.

The chain has TRBV28 and TRBJ2-3; no clear D. This CDR3 has 13 amino acids. Trimming pared 6 bases from V and 0 bases from J, leaving 7 bases between. The germline V gene has CDR1 MDHEN and CDR2 SYDVKM. This chain's CDR3 is CASRRSSTDTQYF. DNA of the CDR3: TGTGCCAGCAGACGATCTAGCACAGATACGCAGTATTTT.

The chain carries TRBV7-6 and TRBJ2-7; D is unclear. This CDR3 region has 13 residues. Germline CDR1 is SGHVS and CDR2 is FNYEAQ. Between the trimmed V and J ends, which lost 1 base and 7 bases, there was a span of 11 bases. The CDR3 DNA is TGTGCCAGCAGCTTAGACAGATACAGAGAGCAGTACTTC. Its protein product is CASSLDRYREQYF.

The chain employs TRBV6-5 and TRBJ2-7; D is ambiguous. CDR3 length equals 14 residues. Germline CDR1 is MNHEY and CDR2 is SVGAGI. V lost 6 bases to trimming and J lost 2 bases, with 14 bases between them. CDR3 sequence: CASSPRVTPYEQYF. DNA for the CDR3: TGTGCCAGCAGCCCTCGGGTGACGCCCTACGAGCAGTACTTC.

The chain combines TRBV5-1 with TRBJ1-1, with 7 nucleotides matching TRBD1. The CDR3 contains 15 residues. The germline gives CDR1 SGHRS, CDR2 YFSETQ. V gave up 0 bases and J gave up 4 bases; unmatched junction bases: 6. CDR3 sequence: CASSLAQGVGTEAFF. As DNA, the CDR3 is TGCGCCAGCAGCTTGGCCCAGGGGGTTGGCACTGAAGCTTTCTTT.

The CDR3 DNA sequence: TGCGCCAGCAGTGGGGCCCTGAATAGCGGGAAAGCCTACAATGAGCAGTTCTTC. Amino acid sequence: CASSGALNSGKAYNEQFF. This chain connects TRBV10-1 to TRBJ2-1; 8 nucleotides match TRBD2. From germline, CDR1 is WNHNN and CDR2 SYGVQD (reference sequence). The CDR3 has 18 residues. V was pared by 4 bases and J by 2 bases, with 13 bases of the junction left unmatched.

In this sample, this clone turned up a few times. The J gene is TRBJ1-6, the V gene TRBV19; D unresolved. Trimming took off 2 bases at V and 10 bases at J, with 12 bases between the two ends. CDR3 length: 14 residues. The V gene's germline CDR1 is LNHDA and CDR2 SQIVND (reference sequence). CDR3 in DNA: TGTGCCAGTAGTATACCCACCTCGGGGTCACCCCTCCACTTT. As protein: CASSIPTSGSPLHF.

The rearrangement links TRBV27 to TRBJ2-3, with TRBD2 as a possible D gene (7 bases). This CDR3 has 15 residues. V lost 5 bases to trimming and J lost 4 bases, with 16 bases between them. The germline gives CDR1 MNHEY, CDR2 SMNVEV (reference sequence). This CDR3 is CASSPIGGGPDTQYF. DNA of the CDR3: TGTGCCAGCAGTCCCATAGGGGGGGGGCCAGATACGCAGTATTTT.

The chain recombines TRBV28 with TRBJ2-7; TRBD1 matches 7 bases. After removal of 3 bases from V and 2 bases from J, the junction contained 10 bases not matched to a gene. Germline V CDR1 and CDR2: MDHEN, SYDVKM. The CDR3 length is 16 residues. DNA of the CDR3: TGTGCCAGCAGTTTCCGCCTGACAGGGTTGACCTACGAGCAGTACTTC. Its protein product is CASSFRLTGLTYEQYF.

This clone has only a few counts. The chain carries TRBV9 and TRBJ2-7, with D maybe TRBD2 (7 bases). This CDR3 comprises 15 residues. V was cut by 4 bases and J by 0 bases, with 14 bases left in between. The germline CDR1 and CDR2 sequences are SGDLS and YYNGEE. CDR3 in DNA: TGTGCCAGCAGCAAGGGGGGGGAACCCTCCTACGAGCAGTACTTC. Protein sequence: CASSKGGEPSYEQYF.

The chain links TRBV15 to TRBJ2-5, with 9 bases fitting TRBD1. The germline gives CDR1 LNHNV, CDR2 YYDKDF (reference sequence). This CDR3 has 14 amino acids. J gave up 2 bases and V 3 bases, and 1 base lay outside the gene matches. The DNA of the CDR3 is TGTGCCACCAGCAGGGGACAGGGACAAGAGACCCAGTACTTC. Residues: CATSRGQGQETQYF. Complete variable domain (other parts from reference TRBV15 and TRBJ2-5): DAMVIQNPRYQVTQFGKPVTLSCSQTLNHNVMYWYQQKSSQAPKLLFHYYDKDFNNEADTPDNFQSRRPNTSFCFLDIRSPGLGDTAMYLCATSRGQGQETQYFGPGTRLLVL.

This sequence joins TRBV11-2 and TRBJ2-7; 8 positions match TRBD2. Trimming removed 3 bases from V and 5 bases from J; junction bases left unmatched: 12. CDR3 size: 16 residues. Germline CDR1 is SGHAT and CDR2 is FQNNGV. CDR3 DNA sequence: TGTGCCAGCAGCTTCGTACGGGAGGGCCGTAGTCACGAGCAGTACTTC. Its translation is CASSFVREGRSHEQYF.

The rearrangement links TRBV30 to TRBJ1-5; D may be TRBD1 (6 bases). The V gene's germline CDR1 is GTSNPN and CDR2 SVGIG (reference sequence). CDR3 length: 13 amino acids. Deletions cut 3 bases from V and 5 bases from J, with 11 bases between. CDR3 in amino acids: CAWRRTDYQPQHF. The CDR3 region has the DNA TGTGCCTGGAGGAGGACAGATTATCAGCCCCAGCATTTT.

The gene calls are TRBV11-2 and TRBJ2-5; D gene uncertain. With the DNA end fitting TRBJ2-7 better, the J assignment may be wrong. The germline CDR1 and CDR2 sequences are SGHAT and FQNNGV. The CDR3 spans 13 residues. The DNA for the CDR3 is TGTGCCAGCAGCCCCACCGCCTTCGTCGAGCAGTACTTC. It translates to CASSPTAFVEQYF.

This chain links TRBV5-4 with TRBJ1-2; TRBD1 agrees at 8 bases. The CDR3 consists of 14 residues. Germline CDR1 SGHNT, CDR2 YYREEE (reference sequence). With 0 bases clipped from V and 8 bases from J, the junction kept 6 bases outside the gene matches. CDR3 sequence reads: CASSLATGEEGYTF. CDR3 bases: TGTGCCAGCAGCTTGGCGACAGGGGAGGAAGGCTACACCTTC.

CDR3 protein: CASSTTGGADTIYF. CDR3 bases: TGCGCCAGCAGCACCACAGGGGGCGCGGACACCATATATTTT. The chain links TRBV5-1 to TRBJ1-3, with TRBD1 matching over 9 bases. The junction had 7 bases not matched to a gene; V was cut back by 4 bases and J by 8 bases. This CDR3 spans 14 amino acids. CDR1 and CDR2 from the germline V gene are SGHRS and YFSETQ.

V is TRBV19 and J is TRBJ2-2, with 12 bases fitting TRBD2. This CDR3 is built from 16 residues. After removal of 3 bases from V and 3 bases from J, the junction contained 2 bases not matched to a gene. CDR1 and CDR2 from the germline V gene are LNHDA and SQIVND (reference sequence). The CDR3, as DNA: TGTGCCAGTAGTATTAGGACTAGCGGGGACACCGGGGAGCTGTTTTTT. Its translation is CASSIRTSGDTGELFF.